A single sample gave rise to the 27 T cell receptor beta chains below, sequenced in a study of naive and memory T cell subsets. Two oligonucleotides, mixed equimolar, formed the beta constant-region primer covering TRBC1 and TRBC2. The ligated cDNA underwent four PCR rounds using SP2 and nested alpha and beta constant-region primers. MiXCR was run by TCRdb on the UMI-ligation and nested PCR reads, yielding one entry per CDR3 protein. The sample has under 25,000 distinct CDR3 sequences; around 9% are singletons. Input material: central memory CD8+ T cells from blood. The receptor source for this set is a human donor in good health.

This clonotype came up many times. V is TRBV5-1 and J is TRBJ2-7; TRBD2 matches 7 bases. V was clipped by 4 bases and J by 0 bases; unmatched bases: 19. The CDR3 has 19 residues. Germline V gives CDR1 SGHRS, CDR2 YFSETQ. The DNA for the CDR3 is TGCGCCAGCAGCCCAAATTCGGGGCTAGCGGCAAAATTCTCCTACGAGCAGTACTTC. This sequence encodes CASSPNSGLAAKFSYEQYF.

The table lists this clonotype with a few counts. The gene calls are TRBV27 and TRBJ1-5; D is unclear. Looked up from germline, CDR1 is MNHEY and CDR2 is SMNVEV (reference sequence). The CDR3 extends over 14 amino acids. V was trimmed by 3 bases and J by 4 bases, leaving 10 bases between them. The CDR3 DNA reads TGTGCCAGCAGTTTCACCGGGCCTAATCAGCCCCAGCATTTT. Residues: CASSFTGPNQPQHF.

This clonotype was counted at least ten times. CDR3 protein: CASSGPLTGELFF. The CDR3 DNA reads as TGTGCCAGCAGTGGACCGCTCACCGGGGAGCTGTTTTTT. This sequence joins TRBV7-9 and TRBJ2-2; D gene unclear. Germline CDR1 reads SEHNR; CDR2 reads FQNEAQ (reference sequence). The length of the CDR3 is 13 residues. Trimming stripped 6 bases from V and 4 bases from J, with 9 bases between.

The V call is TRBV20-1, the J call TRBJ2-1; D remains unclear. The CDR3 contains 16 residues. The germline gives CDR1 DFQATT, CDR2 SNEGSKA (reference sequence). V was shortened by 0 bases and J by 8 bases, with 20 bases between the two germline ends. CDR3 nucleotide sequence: TGCAGTGCTAGAGACCTTACCGGGCCAGATTACTATGAGCAGTTCTTC. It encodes CSARDLTGPDYYEQFF.

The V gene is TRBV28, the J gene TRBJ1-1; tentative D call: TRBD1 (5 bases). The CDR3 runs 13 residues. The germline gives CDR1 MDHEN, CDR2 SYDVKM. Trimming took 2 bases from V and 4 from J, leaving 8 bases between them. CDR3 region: CASSLQGRTEAFF. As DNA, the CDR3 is TGTGCCAGCAGTTTACAGGGACGCACTGAAGCTTTCTTT.

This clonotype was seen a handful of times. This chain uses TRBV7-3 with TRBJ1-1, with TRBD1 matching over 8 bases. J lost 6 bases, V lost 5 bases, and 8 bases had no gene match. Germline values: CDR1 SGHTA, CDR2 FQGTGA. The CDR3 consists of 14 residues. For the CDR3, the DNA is TGTGCCAGCAGCCCCACAGGGGGAGGAGCTGAAGCTTTCTTT. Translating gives CASSPTGGGAEAFF. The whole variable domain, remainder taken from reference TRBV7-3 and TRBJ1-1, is GAGVSQTPSNKVTEKGKYVELRCDPISGHTALYWYRQSLGQGPEFLIYFQGTGAADDSGLPNDRFFAVRPEGSVSTLKIQRTERGDSAVYLCASSPTGGGAEAFFGQGTRLTVV.

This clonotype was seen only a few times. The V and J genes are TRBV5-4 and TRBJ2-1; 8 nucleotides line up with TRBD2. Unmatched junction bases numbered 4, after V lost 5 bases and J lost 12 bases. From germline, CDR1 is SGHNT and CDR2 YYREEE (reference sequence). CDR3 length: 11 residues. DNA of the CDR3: TGTGCCAGCAGGAGCGGGAGAGGGCAGTTCTTC. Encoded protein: CASRSGRGQFF.

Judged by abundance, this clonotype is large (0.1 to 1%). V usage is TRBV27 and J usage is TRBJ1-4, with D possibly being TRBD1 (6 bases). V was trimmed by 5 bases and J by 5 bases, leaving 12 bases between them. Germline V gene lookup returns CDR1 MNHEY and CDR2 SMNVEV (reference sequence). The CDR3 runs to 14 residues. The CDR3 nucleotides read TGTGCCAGCAGTCCAAACGGGGGCAATGAAAAACTGTTTTTT. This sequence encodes CASSPNGGNEKLFF. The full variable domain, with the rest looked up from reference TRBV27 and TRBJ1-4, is EAQVTQNPRYLITVTGKKLTVTCSQNMNHEYMSWYRQDPGLGLRQIYYSMNVEVTDKGDVPEGYKVSRKEKRNFPLILESPSPNQTSLYFCASSPNGGNEKLFFGSGTQLSVL.

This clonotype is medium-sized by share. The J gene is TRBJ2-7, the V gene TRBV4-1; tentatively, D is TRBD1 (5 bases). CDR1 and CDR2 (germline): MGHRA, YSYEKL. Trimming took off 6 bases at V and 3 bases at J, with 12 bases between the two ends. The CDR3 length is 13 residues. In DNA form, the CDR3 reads TGCGCCAGCAGTACTATCGACAGCTACGAGCAGTACTTC. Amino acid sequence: CASSTIDSYEQYF.

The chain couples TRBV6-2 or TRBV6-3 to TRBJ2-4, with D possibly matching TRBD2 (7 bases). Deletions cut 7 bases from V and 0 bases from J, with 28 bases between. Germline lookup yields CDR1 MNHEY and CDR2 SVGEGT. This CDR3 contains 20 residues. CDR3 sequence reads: CASTPLGGLAPFLAKNIQYF. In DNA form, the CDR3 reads TGTGCCAGCACTCCGCTGGGGGGGCTCGCCCCCTTTCTAGCCAAAAACATTCAGTACTTC.

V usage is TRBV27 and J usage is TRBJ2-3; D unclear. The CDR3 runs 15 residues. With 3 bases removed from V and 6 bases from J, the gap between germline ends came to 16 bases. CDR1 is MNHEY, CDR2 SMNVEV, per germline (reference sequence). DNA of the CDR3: TGTGCCAGCAGTTTGATCATTGGCACTGGGGATACGCAGTATTTT. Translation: CASSLIIGTGDTQYF.

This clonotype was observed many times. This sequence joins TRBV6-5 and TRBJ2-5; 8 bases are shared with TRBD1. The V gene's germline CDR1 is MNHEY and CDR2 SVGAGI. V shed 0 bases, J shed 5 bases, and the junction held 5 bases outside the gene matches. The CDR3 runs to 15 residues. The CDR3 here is CASSYSTGDSETQYF. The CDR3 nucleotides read TGTGCCAGCAGTTACTCGACAGGGGATTCGGAGACCCAGTACTTC.

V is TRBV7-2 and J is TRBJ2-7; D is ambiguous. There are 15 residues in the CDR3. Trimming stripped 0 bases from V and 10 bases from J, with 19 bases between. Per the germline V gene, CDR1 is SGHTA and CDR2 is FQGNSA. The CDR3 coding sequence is TGTGCCAGCAGCTTAGCCGCGTCACCCCCAAGTGATCAGTACTTC. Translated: CASSLAASPPSDQYF.

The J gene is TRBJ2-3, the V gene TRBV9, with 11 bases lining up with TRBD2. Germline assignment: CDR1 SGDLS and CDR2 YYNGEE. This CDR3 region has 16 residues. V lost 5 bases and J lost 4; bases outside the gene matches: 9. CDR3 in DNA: TGTGCCAGCAGTCTGATGATGGGACTAGCGGCAGATACGCAGTATTTT. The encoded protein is CASSLMMGLAADTQYF.

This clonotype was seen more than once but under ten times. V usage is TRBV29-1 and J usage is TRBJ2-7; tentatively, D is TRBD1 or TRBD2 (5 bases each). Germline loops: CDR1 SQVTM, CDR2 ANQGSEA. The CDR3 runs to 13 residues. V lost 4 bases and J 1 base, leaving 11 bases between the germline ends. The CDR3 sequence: CSVGFGASYEQYF. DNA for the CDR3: TGCAGCGTTGGGTTCGGGGCGTCCTACGAGCAGTACTTC.

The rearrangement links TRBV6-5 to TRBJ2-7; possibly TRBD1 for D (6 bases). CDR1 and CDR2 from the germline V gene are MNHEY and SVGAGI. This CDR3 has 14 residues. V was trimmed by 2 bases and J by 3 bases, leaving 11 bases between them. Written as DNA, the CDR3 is TGTGCCAGCAGTTACCAGGGGACAATCTACGAGCAGTACTTC. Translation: CASSYQGTIYEQYF.

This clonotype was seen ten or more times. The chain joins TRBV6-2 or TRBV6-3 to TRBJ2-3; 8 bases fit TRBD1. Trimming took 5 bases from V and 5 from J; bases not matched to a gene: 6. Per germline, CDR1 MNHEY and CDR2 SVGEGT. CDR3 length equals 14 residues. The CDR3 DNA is TGTGCCAGCAGTCCGGACAGGGAGGTAGATACGCAGTATTTT. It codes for CASSPDREVDTQYF.

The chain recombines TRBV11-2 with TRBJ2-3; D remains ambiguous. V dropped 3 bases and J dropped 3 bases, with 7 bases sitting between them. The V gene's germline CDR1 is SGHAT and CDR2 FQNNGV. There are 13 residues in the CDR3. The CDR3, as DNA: TGTGCCAGCAGCTTGGTACCGACAGATACGCAGTATTTT. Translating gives CASSLVPTDTQYF.

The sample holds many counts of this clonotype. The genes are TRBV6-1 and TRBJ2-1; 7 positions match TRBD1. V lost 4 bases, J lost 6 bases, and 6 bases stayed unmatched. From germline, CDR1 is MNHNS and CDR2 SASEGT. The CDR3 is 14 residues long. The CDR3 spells CASSGRPGGNEQFF. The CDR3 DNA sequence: TGTGCCAGCAGTGGGAGGCCAGGGGGCAATGAGCAGTTCTTC.

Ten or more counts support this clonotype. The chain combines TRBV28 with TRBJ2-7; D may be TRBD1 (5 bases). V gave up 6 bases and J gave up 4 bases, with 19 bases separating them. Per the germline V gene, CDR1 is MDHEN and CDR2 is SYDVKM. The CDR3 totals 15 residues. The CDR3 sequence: CASRDSGSPPYEQYF. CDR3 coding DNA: TGTGCCAGCAGAGATTCAGGGTCCCCCCCGTACGAGCAGTACTTC. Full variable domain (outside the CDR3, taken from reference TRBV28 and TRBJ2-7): DVKVTQSSRYLVKRTGEKVFLECVQDMDHENMFWYRQDPGLGLRLIYFSYDVKMKEKGDIPEGYSVSREKKERFSLILESASTNQTSMYLCASRDSGSPPYEQYFGPGTRLTVT.

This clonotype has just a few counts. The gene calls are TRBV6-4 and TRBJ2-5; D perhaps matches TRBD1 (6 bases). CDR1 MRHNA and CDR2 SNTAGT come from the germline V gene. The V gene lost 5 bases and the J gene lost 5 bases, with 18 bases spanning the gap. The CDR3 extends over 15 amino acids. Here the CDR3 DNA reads TGTGCCAGCAGTAAAAACCCAGGGGATCAGGAGACCCAGTACTTC. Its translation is CASSKNPGDQETQYF.

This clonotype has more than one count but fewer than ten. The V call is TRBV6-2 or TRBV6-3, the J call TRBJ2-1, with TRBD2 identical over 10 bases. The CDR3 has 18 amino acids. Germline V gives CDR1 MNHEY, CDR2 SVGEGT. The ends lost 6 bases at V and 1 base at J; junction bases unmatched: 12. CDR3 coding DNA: TGTGCCAGCAGACAAGTCCCCGGACTAGCGGCTTCCTACAATGAGCAGTTCTTC. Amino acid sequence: CASRQVPGLAASYNEQFF.

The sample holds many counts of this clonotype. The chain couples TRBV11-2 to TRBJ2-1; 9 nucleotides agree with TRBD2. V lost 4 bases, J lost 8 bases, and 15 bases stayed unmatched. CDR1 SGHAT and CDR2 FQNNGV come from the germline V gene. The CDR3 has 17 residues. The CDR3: CASSSDGFSGSSDEQFF. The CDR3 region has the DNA TGTGCCAGCAGCTCCGACGGTTTTAGCGGGAGTTCGGATGAGCAGTTCTTC.

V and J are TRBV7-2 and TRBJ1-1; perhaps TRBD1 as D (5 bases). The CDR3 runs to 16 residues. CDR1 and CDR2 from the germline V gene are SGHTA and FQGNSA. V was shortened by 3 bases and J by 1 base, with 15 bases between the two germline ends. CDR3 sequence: CASSLEGAFTNTEAFF. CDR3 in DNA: TGTGCCAGCAGCTTGGAAGGGGCGTTTACGAACACTGAAGCTTTCTTT. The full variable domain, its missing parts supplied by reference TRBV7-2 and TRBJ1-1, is GAGVSQSPSNKVTEKGKDVELRCDPISGHTALYWYRQSLGQGLEFLIYFQGNSAPDKSGLPSDRFSAERTGGSVSTLTIQRTQQEDSAVYLCASSLEGAFTNTEAFFGQGTRLTVV.

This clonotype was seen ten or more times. In DNA, the CDR3 is TGTGCCAGCAGCTACACCGGGACAGGGGTCTACAATGAGCAGTTCTTC. As protein: CASSYTGTGVYNEQFF. The chain employs TRBV5-5 and TRBJ2-1; 10 nucleotides line up with TRBD1. The CDR3 length is 16 residues. V was pared by 3 bases and J by 3 bases, with 6 bases of the junction left unmatched. CDR1 and CDR2 (germline): SGHKS, YYEKEE (reference sequence).

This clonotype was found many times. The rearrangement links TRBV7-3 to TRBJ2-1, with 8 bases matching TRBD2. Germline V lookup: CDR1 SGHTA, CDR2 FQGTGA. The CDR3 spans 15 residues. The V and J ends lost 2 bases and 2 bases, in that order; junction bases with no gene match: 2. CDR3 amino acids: CASSLLAGTYNEQFF. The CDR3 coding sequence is TGTGCCAGCAGCTTACTAGCGGGTACCTACAATGAGCAGTTCTTC.

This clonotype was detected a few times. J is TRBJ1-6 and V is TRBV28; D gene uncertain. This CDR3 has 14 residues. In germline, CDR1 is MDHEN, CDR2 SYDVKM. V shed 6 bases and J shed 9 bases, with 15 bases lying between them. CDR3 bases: TGTGCCAGCAGCCTAGGGCGGTTGGGTTCACCCCTCCACTTT. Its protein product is CASSLGRLGSPLHF.